A single sample gave rise to the 3 T cell receptor beta chains below, sequenced in a study of tumor-infiltrating lymphocytes in primary liver carcinoma. Total RNA amounting to around 540 ng was the source from which TCR beta cDNA was made with a constant-region primer. ARM-PCR, slightly modified, supplied the TCR beta libraries through three nested multiplex PCR rounds. Two initial PCR rounds of around 10 cycles each paired TRBV1-TRBV30 forward primers with a C-beta reverse primer. Each CDR3 protein is one row after TCRdb ran MiXCR on the multiplex PCR reads. Here the sample spans about 22,000 distinct CDR3 sequences, about 80% being singletons. Extraction of RNA together with DNA used roughly 19-32 mg of unsorted bulk tissue. The source material was liver tumor tissue from sampling region 1. Regarding subset: tumor region T1, superior pole. These receptors were collected from a woman aged 25 to 39 with primary liver carcinoma and hepatitis B virus infection.

As for this clonotype: One junction end disagrees with the germline gene, perhaps due to a read error. The rearrangement joins TRBV30 to TRBJ2-2; weak D call: TRBD1 (5 bases). The CDR3 has 13 residues. Germline CDR1 reads GTSNPN; CDR2 reads SVGIG (reference sequence). CDR3: CAWSVWGSVELSF. As DNA, the CDR3 is TGTGCCTGGAGTGTGTGGGGCAGCGTGGAGCTGTCTTTT.

A single count supports this clonotype. V usage is TRBV11-1 and J usage is TRBJ2-3; 9 bases align to TRBD2. The V gene end was trimmed by 11 bases and the J gene end by 3 bases; junction bases not matched to a gene: 15. This CDR3 contains 16 residues. In germline, CDR1 is SGHAT, CDR2 FQDESV (reference sequence). The CDR3 loop reads CAGTLGTSTQTDTQYF. DNA of the CDR3: TGTGCCGGCACCCTCGGGACTAGCACACAAACAGATACGCAGTATTTT.

The count of this clonotype is one. An end of the junction does not agree with germline; a read error may underlie this. The rearrangement joins TRBV5-5 to TRBJ2-7, with D possibly being TRBD2 (5 bases). Germline V gives CDR1 SGHKS, CDR2 YYEKEE (reference sequence). The CDR3 covers 14 residues. The CDR3 spells CASSFEETIYEQYF. The CDR3, as DNA: TGTGCCAGCAGCTTCGAAGAGACTATATACGAGCAATACTTC.